The present TCR beta chain was sequenced within a study of T-cell reconstitution after alpha-beta-depleted transplantation in children. TCRbeta library preparation incorporated unique molecular identifiers. Via MiXCR, TCRdb re-called the PCR reads, giving one row per CDR3 protein. Of 190,000 or so distinct CDR3 sequences in the sample, roughly 6.8% were seen once. Turning to this clonotype: Compared with germline, one end of the junction differs, possibly owing to a read error.

The sequences come from PBMCs from the stem cell graft donor, collected from the stem cell graft. This receptor was obtained from a human donor who donated a stem cell graft to a child with Wiskott-Aldrich syndrome.

The CDR3 bases are TGCTGTGCTCGGACACCCTTCATGGGAGATAATTCACCCCTCCACTTT. Translating gives CCARTPFMGDNSPLHF. The chain uses TRBV20-1 and TRBJ1-6; the D gene is possibly TRBD1 (5 bases). Looked up from germline, CDR1 is DFQATT and CDR2 is SNEGSKA (reference sequence). The CDR3 extends over 16 amino acids.